This T cell receptor beta chain was captured in a study of cytomegalovirus exposure and HLA in healthy donors. Concerning this clone itself: The antigen remains unidentified.

The CDR3 covers 13 residues. With 1 base removed from V and 8 bases from J, the gap between germline ends came to 9 bases. In germline, CDR1 is GTSNPN, CDR2 SVGIG (reference sequence). Study findings and constraints: Donors belonging to an Asian-associated ancestry cluster reportedly showed fewer N-insertions in productive TCRs than the approximately 690-donor mean, according to what a later analysis found. More clonal expansion characterized HLA-associated TCR beta chains than equally common others in a later analysis.

Vbeta (60) and Jbeta (13) primers were used in the PCR. Per the study methods: Approximately 11 million of tens of millions of unique TCR beta chains were shared, per a later count. Assay: immunoSEQ multiplex PCR; the TCRdb copy retains only in-frame clones and omits some. V, J and clone size were drawn from that table, and D and trimming were deduced from the DNA. The sample holds about 100,000 clones, under 80% seen once. The sample consisted of PBMCs. V usage is TRBV30 and J usage is TRBJ1-6; D ambiguous. This sequence was found in a woman aged 50 to 60 in good health and CMV-seropositive. DNA for the CDR3: TGTGCCTGGAGTGACGGGGTAGATTCACCCCTCCACTTT. Its protein product is CAWSDGVDSPLHF.